The entry below describes one T cell receptor beta chain. As yet, its antigen is unknown. The entry originates in a study of T cell repertoires in cytomegalovirus infection. On the study more broadly: Both a matching HLA type and CMV infection were indicated by public TCR beta signatures.

Findings and limits, study-wide: There were HLA-C-restricted CMV-specific TCR beta clonotypes dominating the ex vivo response. Based on cumulative public TCR beta family frequency, carriers of CMV plus the relevant HLA were identified.

TCRdb itself ran the reads through MiXCR, one entry per CDR3 protein. The sample includes about 260,000 distinct CDR3 sequences, roughly 15% seen only once; the top ten take around 9%. CDR3 length: 16 residues. The trim removed 3 bases at V and 2 bases at J, leaving 11 bases unmatched. CDR1 is DFQATT, CDR2 SNEGSKA, per germline (reference sequence). This TCR was sampled from a human donor in good health (CMV status not recorded). Some clones in this sample may be carry-over from other donors' samples. J is TRBJ2-3 and V is TRBV20-1; 7 bases match TRBD2. Sequencing used PBMCs. The CDR3 protein is CSASRLAERYTDTQYF. The CDR3 nucleotides read TGCAGTGCTAGTCGTCTAGCGGAACGATACACAGATACGCAGTATTTT.